This T cell receptor beta chain originates from a study of CD8 T cells in Susac syndrome. The CDR3 is made up of 12 amino acids. Trimming cost V 5 bases and J 5 bases, with 9 bases left between them. Germline assignment: CDR1 KGHSH and CDR2 LQKENI. The RNA, about 0.5 to 1 ug, was put through reverse transcription using random hexamers. TCRdb fed the immunoSEQ multiplex PCR reads into MiXCR, producing one record per CDR3 protein. The sample shows about 280,000 distinct CDR3 sequences, approximately 84% of them seen only once. Material: CD8+ T cells from PBMCs. The source is a human donor with multiple sclerosis. The chain employs TRBV18 and TRBJ2-5; D is ambiguous. The CDR3 loop is CASSKVRETQYF. Written as DNA, the CDR3 is TGTGCCAGCTCAAAGGTGCGGGAGACCCAGTACTTC. Full variable domain (rest looked up from reference TRBV18 and TRBJ2-5): NAGVMQNPRHLVRRRGQEARLRCSPMKGHSHVYWYRQLPEEGLKFMVYLQKENIIDESGMPKERFSAEFPKEGPSILRIQQVVRGDSAAYFCASSKVRETQYFGPGTRLLVL.